These 21 T cell receptor beta chains were all obtained from the same sample, sequenced in a study of Graves' ophthalmopathy and Graves' hyperthyroidism. RNA served as the template for amplifying TCR beta CDR3 regions. First-round RT-PCR employed HTBI primers, with a second-round multiplex PCR after it. TCRdb fed the multiplex PCR reads into MiXCR, producing one record per CDR3 protein. Here the sample spans approximately 160,000 distinct CDR3 sequences, around 39% being singletons. The sample consisted of peripheral blood. All receptors derive from a man younger than 45 with Graves' ophthalmopathy.

The chain has TRBV24-1 and TRBJ1-5; D not resolved. V shed 2 bases and J shed 3 bases, with 13 bases lying between them. CDR1 is KGHDR and CDR2 is SFDVKD in the germline V gene. This CDR3 is built from 16 residues. The CDR3 DNA reads TGTGCCACCAGTGATTCCCTTGGGAGTGCCAATCAGCCCCAGCATTTT. Translated, it gives CATSDSLGSANQPQHF.

Ten or more counts support this clonotype. The chain carries TRBV11-1 and TRBJ2-7; D is uncertain. CDR3 length: 12 residues. The ends were cut back, 0 bases at V and 6 bases at J, with 6 bases in the middle. CDR1 SGHAT and CDR2 FQDESV come from the germline V gene (reference sequence). CDR3 amino acids: CASSLASSEQYF. The CDR3 DNA is TGTGCCAGCAGCTTAGCTAGTTCCGAGCAGTACTTC.

This clonotype was observed many times. This sequence joins TRBV30 and TRBJ2-2; tentatively, D is TRBD2 (5 bases). V lost 0 bases and J lost 2, with 10 bases in between. CDR1 is GTSNPN, CDR2 SVGIG, per germline (reference sequence). The CDR3 length is 15 residues. The CDR3 loop reads CAWSVLGFNTGELFF. Here the CDR3 DNA reads TGTGCCTGGAGTGTACTAGGCTTTAACACCGGGGAGCTGTTTTTT.

The V call is TRBV2, the J call TRBJ1-6; a possible D gene is TRBD1 (6 bases). Germline V lookup: CDR1 SNHLY, CDR2 FYNNEI. The CDR3 is made up of 15 amino acids. Trimming removed 6 bases from V and 7 bases from J, with 16 bases in between. The CDR3, as DNA: TGTGCCAGCAGACCCTCAGGACAGCCAAATTCACCCCTCCACTTT. Encoded protein: CASRPSGQPNSPLHF.

This clonotype was seen ten or more times. J is TRBJ2-5 and V is TRBV24-1, with D uncertain. V was cut by 4 bases and J by 2 bases, with 16 bases left in between. Germline values: CDR1 KGHDR, CDR2 SFDVKD. This CDR3 has 16 residues. CDR3 protein: CATSDLGSPRQETQYF. CDR3 DNA: TGTGCCACCAGTGACCTGGGATCCCCACGGCAAGAGACCCAGTACTTC.

This clonotype was detected only a few times. This sequence joins TRBV28 and TRBJ1-1; D remains unclear. Germline lookup yields CDR1 MDHEN and CDR2 SYDVKM. CDR3 length: 14 residues. Between the trimmed V and J ends, which lost 3 bases and 2 bases, there was a span of 10 bases. The CDR3: CASSFNGPNTEAFF. CDR3 sequence (DNA): TGTGCCAGCAGTTTCAACGGACCTAACACTGAAGCTTTCTTT.

The chain links TRBV27 to TRBJ2-5; 7 nucleotides agree with TRBD1. The CDR3 has 18 residues. V lost 6 bases, J lost 2 bases, and 18 bases stayed unmatched. CDR1 and CDR2 from the germline V gene are MNHEY and SMNVEV (reference sequence). The CDR3 is CASRPYPGQQTKQETQYF. The CDR3 bases are TGTGCCAGCAGACCCTATCCGGGACAGCAAACAAAACAAGAGACCCAGTACTTC.

This clonotype showed up just a few times. The rearrangement joins TRBV12-3 or TRBV12-4 to TRBJ2-5; no definite D call. The germline V and J ends were trimmed by 0 bases and 4 bases, with 6 bases remaining between them. This CDR3 region has 13 residues. CDR3 protein: CASSLALGETQYF. The CDR3, as DNA: TGTGCCAGCAGTTTAGCCCTGGGAGAGACCCAGTACTTC.

The J gene is TRBJ2-7, the V gene TRBV28; no clear D gene. Germline V gene lookup returns CDR1 MDHEN and CDR2 SYDVKM. This CDR3 is 12 amino acids long. Trimming took off 7 bases at V and 0 bases at J, with 7 bases between the two ends. CDR3 loop: CASNIPSYEQYF. CDR3 nucleotide sequence: TGTGCCAGCAATATCCCCTCCTACGAGCAGTACTTC.

This clonotype was seen many times. V and J are TRBV15 and TRBJ1-5, with unresolved D. Germline loops: CDR1 LNHNV, CDR2 YYDKDF (reference sequence). CDR3 length: 18 residues. Trimming removed 2 bases at V and 2 bases at J, with 19 bases between. CDR3 DNA sequence: TGTGCCACCAGCAGATGGGAATCCTTTCTTGGGGGCAATCAGCCCCAGCATTTT. Amino acid sequence: CATSRWESFLGGNQPQHF.

This chain joins TRBV28 and TRBJ1-6, with a weak D call TRBD1 (5 bases). The CDR3 has 12 residues. The germline gives CDR1 MDHEN, CDR2 SYDVKM. Trimming removed 6 bases at V and 10 bases at J, with 10 bases between. The CDR3 region has the DNA TGTGCCAGCAGGTTGGACATCTCACCCCTCCACTTT. Amino acids: CASRLDISPLHF.

Ten or more counts support this clonotype. The V call is TRBV3-1, the J call TRBJ1-1, with D possibly matching TRBD1 (6 bases). Trimming cost V 2 bases and J 9 bases, with 10 bases left between them. This CDR3 is 12 amino acids long. In germline, CDR1 is LGHDT, CDR2 YNNKEL (reference sequence). CDR3 in DNA: TGTGCCAGCAGCCAAAGTCAGGGGAAAGCTTTCTTT. Its translation is CASSQSQGKAFF.

This clonotype was seen ten or more times. Sequence at one end of the junction differs from germline and may be a read error. The chain combines TRBV28 with TRBJ1-6; D is ambiguous. The germline V gene has CDR1 MDHEN and CDR2 SYDVKM. This CDR3 has 10 amino acids. In DNA, the CDR3 is TGTGCCAGCACGGAACTGATTCCTATATTT. Amino acids: CASTELIPIF.

CDR3 in amino acids: CASSSQGGLENTIYF. CDR3 in DNA: TGTGCCAGCAGTTCCCAAGGGGGCCTCGAAAACACCATATATTTT. The rearrangement joins TRBV6-5 to TRBJ1-3; TRBD1 matches at 7 bases. V lost 4 bases and J lost 6; bases outside the gene matches: 9. There are 15 residues in the CDR3. Germline CDR1 and CDR2: MNHEY and SVGAGI.

This clonotype was detected only a few times. The rearrangement joins TRBV6-1 to TRBJ1-1; TRBD1 matches at 9 bases. The germline V gene encodes CDR1 MNHNS and CDR2 SASEGT. Trimming removed 7 bases from V and 3 bases from J; junction bases left unmatched: 15. CDR3 length: 17 residues. The CDR3 DNA is TGTGCCAGCAATAAGCCAACAGGGGGCCCGCTGTACACTGAAGCTTTCTTT. It yields the protein CASNKPTGGPLYTEAFF.

V gene TRBV6-2 or TRBV6-3 combines with J gene TRBJ2-7; 8 nucleotides match TRBD2. Per germline, CDR1 MNHEY and CDR2 SVGEGT. The CDR3 is 14 residues long. After removal of 6 bases from V and 3 bases from J, the junction contained 7 bases not matched to a gene. The CDR3 spells CASRELAAYYEQYF. DNA for the CDR3: TGTGCCAGCAGGGAACTAGCGGCTTACTACGAGCAGTACTTC.

This clonotype was detected ten times or more. This chain uses TRBV6-2 or TRBV6-3 with TRBJ2-5, with 9 bases identical to TRBD2. J lost 3 bases, V lost 5 bases, and 7 bases had no gene match. Per germline, CDR1 MNHEY and CDR2 SVGEGT. CDR3 length: 15 residues. CDR3 DNA sequence: TGTGCCAGCAGTCGCCCTATAGCGGGAGAAGAGACCCAGTACTTC. It codes for CASSRPIAGEETQYF.

The chain is built from TRBV5-1 and TRBJ1-1, with 7 bases aligning to TRBD1. Germline V CDR1 and CDR2: SGHRS, YFSETQ. The CDR3 consists of 14 residues. Unmatched junction bases numbered 6, after V lost 3 bases and J lost 4 bases. The CDR3 protein is CASSSGGEGTEAFF. The CDR3 DNA reads as TGCGCCAGCAGCTCAGGGGGTGAGGGCACTGAAGCTTTCTTT.

This clonotype was found many times. The chain joins TRBV30 to TRBJ2-5, with D unclear. This CDR3 has 13 residues. Germline lookup yields CDR1 GTSNPN and CDR2 SVGIG (reference sequence). Trimming removed 0 bases from V and 9 bases from J, with 14 bases in between. CDR3 nucleotides: TGTGCCTGGAGTGTACATAGGCCCACGGCCCAGTACTTC. As protein: CAWSVHRPTAQYF. Variable domain in full (rest from reference TRBV30 and TRBJ2-5): SQTIHQWPATLVQPVGSPLSLECTVEGTSNPNLYWYRQAAGRGLQLLFYSVGIGQISSEVPQNLSASRPQDRQFILSSKKLLLSDSGFYLCAWSVHRPTAQYFGPGTRLLVL.

Ten or more counts support this clonotype. V is TRBV12-3 or TRBV12-4 and J is TRBJ1-5; D perhaps matches TRBD1 (5 bases). Trimming took off 5 bases at V and 3 bases at J, with 14 bases between the two ends. CDR3 length: 15 residues. The CDR3 spells CASSPQGPINQPQHF. The DNA of the CDR3 is TGTGCCAGCAGTCCGCAGGGACCGATCAATCAGCCCCAGCATTTT.

This clonotype appeared many times. Here the CDR3 reads CASSLAISGNTIYF. DNA for the CDR3: TGTGCCAGCAGCTTAGCGATCTCTGGAAACACCATATATTTT. J is TRBJ1-3 and V is TRBV7-2; no clear D gene. Trimming shortened V by 0 bases and J by 0 bases, and 3 bases separated the two germline ends. This CDR3 is 14 amino acids long. The germline gives CDR1 SGHTA, CDR2 FQGNSA.